This T cell receptor beta chain was sequenced during a study of Ad26.COV2.S vaccination and SARS-CoV-2 variants (dated by TCRdb to the early 2020s). Some background on the complete study: Donors in the vaccine arm were drawn from COV1001, a multicentre, randomized, double-blind, placebo-controlled phase I-IIa trial testing Ad26.COV2.S in healthy adults. The TCR-sequenced set comprised about 32 samples: around 20 Ad26.COV2.S vaccine recipients, 5 placebo recipients and 8 SARS-CoV-2 convalescent individuals. Throughout the experiments and outcome assessment, investigators stayed blinded to trial group allocation. Trial participants were randomized into five groups of five: low-dose or high-dose Ad26.COV2.S given once or twice, or placebo on both occasions. Sequencing of the TCRbeta repertoire served to evaluate the specificity and breadth of SARS-CoV-2-reactive T cell receptors following Ad26.COV2.S vaccination. Ad26.COV2.S was administered intramuscularly at a dose of 5x10^10 or 1x10^11 viral particles, either as one shot or as two shots given 56 days apart. What the study reported, not specific to this receptor: Spike-specific TCR breadth was higher in Ad26.COV2.S recipients than in placebo recipients (P = 0.0014). Comparable non-spike TCR breadth was observed between vaccine and placebo recipients, consistent with only spike being contained in the vaccine. The study lacked the statistical power to compare responses across vaccine doses or regimens. It was noted by the authors that total T cell responses may have been underestimated by the TCR breadth and depth analyses. After vaccination, spike-specific CD8+ and CD4+ T cell responses were reported to show substantial breadth.

For this chain, trimming is 7 bases at the V end and 8 bases at the J end, and the number of junction bases without a gene match is 13. The germline V gene (reference sequence) supplies CDR1 LNHDA and CDR2 SQIVND. There are 15 amino acids in the CDR3, from cysteine to phenylalanine inclusive. Only the CDR3 DNA is retained, 45 bases long and in frame from the first base. The immunoSEQ Assay was used to sequence TCRbeta CDR3 regions. After extraction, genomic DNA underwent amplification by bias-controlled multiplex PCR, followed by high-throughput sequencing. Processing in the source paper ran as follows. To quantify the absolute abundance of every unique TCRbeta CDR3 region, sequences were collapsed and filtered. T cell fraction was estimated by normalization of TCRbeta template counts to usable DNA, with usable DNA being measured through amplification of reference genes present in all nucleated cells. Repertoire TCRs were annotated as SARS-CoV-2-specific by exact matching of V gene, CDR3 amino acid sequence and J gene to a known reactive TCR set. The reference SARS-CoV-2 TCR set was obtained from MIRA and was filtered for enrichment in COVID-19-positive ImmuneCODE repertoires, whereby public or cross-reactive TCRs were removed. Using the MIRA antigens, annotated TCRs were further analysed by specific ORF or by position within an ORF. Breadth was defined as the number of annotated unique rearrangements divided by the total number of unique productive rearrangements, and depth was defined as the summed frequency of the annotated unique rearrangements. TCR breadth was compared between groups using two-sided Wilcoxon rank-sum tests. TCRdb holds this immuneACCESS table with in-frame rearrangements only. Some clones are missing; in checked studies, unresolved V genes explain under half, and the rest has no known cause. D and trimming were read from the DNA, whereas the V and J calls and clone size are those reported in that table. The sample has about 350,000 clones on record, approximately 85% of them singletons. The top ten constitute about 3.3% of the sample.

What this sample's treatment or condition label stands for: around 19 received Ad26.COV2.S at low or high dose, single or two shots; 5 received placebo; per-sample allocation not given. For vaccine and placebo recipients, repertoires were sequenced using samples collected on day 63 after the first injection. Between 29 July and 7 August 2020, Cohort 1b enrolled 25 adults aged 18-55 years at one site in Boston, USA. Ad26.COV2.S was a replication-incompetent adenovirus type 26 vector that expressed a prefusion-stabilized SARS-CoV-2 spike protein derived from the original Wuhan strain. Regarding this clone: The antigen it recognizes is unknown. The input lacks base qualities; no much larger clone sits a single base away.

The sequence derives from a person aged 18-60 years who received the Ad26.COV2.S COVID-19 vaccine or a placebo. The chain joins TRBV19 to TRBJ2-3; TRBD2 agrees with 9 junctional bases. This sample comprised peripheral blood, obtained in a trial of Ad26.COV2.S vaccine versus placebo. The CDR3 protein: CASIRASGDSVTQYF. In nucleotide form, the sequence is TGTGCCAGTATTCGGGCTAGCGGGGATTCTGTTACGCAGTATTTT.